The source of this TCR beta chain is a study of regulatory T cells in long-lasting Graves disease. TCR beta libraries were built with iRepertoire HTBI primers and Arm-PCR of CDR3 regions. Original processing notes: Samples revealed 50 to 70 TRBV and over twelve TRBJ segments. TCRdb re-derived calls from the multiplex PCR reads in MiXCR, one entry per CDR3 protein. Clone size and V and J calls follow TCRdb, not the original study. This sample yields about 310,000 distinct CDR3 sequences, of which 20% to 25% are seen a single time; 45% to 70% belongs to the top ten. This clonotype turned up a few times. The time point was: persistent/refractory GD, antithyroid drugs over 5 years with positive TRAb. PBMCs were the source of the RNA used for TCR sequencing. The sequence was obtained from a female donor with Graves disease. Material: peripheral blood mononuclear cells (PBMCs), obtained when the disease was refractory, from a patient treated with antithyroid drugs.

CDR3 nucleotides: TGTGCCTGGACAGGGCCAGGGCAAGAGACCCAGTACTTC. It specifies CAWTGPGQETQYF. The chain employs TRBV30 and TRBJ2-5; D might be TRBD1 (5 bases). Germline-derived CDR1 and CDR2 are GTSNPN and SVGIG (reference sequence). The CDR3 is 13 residues long. V dropped 4 bases and J dropped 2 bases, with 11 bases sitting between them.